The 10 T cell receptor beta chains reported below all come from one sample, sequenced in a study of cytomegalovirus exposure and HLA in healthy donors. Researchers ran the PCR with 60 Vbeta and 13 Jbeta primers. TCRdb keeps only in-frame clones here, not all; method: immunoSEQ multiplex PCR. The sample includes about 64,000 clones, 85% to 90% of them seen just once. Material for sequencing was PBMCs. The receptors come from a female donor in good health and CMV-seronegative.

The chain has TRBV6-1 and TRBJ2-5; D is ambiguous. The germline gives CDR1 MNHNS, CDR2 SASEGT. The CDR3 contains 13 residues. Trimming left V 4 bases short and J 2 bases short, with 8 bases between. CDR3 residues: CASSALVQETQYF. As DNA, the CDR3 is TGTGCCAGCAGTGCTCTCGTTCAAGAGACCCAGTACTTC.

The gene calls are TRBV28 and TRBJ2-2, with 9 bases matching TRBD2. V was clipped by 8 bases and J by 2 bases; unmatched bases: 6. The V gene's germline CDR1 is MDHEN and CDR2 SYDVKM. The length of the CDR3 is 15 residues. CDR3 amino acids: CASAGGTANTGELFF. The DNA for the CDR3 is TGTGCCAGCGCGGGGGGGACAGCTAACACCGGGGAGCTGTTTTTT.

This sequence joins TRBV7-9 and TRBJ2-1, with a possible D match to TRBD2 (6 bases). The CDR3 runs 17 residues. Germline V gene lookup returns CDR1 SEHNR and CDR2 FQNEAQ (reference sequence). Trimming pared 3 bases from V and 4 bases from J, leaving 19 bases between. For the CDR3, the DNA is TGTGCCAGCAGCTTCGGGGTTGGGGCTAGCGCGTACAATGAGCAGTTCTTC. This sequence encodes CASSFGVGASAYNEQFF. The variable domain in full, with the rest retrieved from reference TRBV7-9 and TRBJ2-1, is DTGVSQNPRHKITKRGQNVTFRCDPISEHNRLYWYRQTLGQGPEFLTYFQNEAQLEKSRLLSDRFSAERPKGSFSTLEIQRTEQGDSAMYLCASSFGVGASAYNEQFFGPGTRLTVL.

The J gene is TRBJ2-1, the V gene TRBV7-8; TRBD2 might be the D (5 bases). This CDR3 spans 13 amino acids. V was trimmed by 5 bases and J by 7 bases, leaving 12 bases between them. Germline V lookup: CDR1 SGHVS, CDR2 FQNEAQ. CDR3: CASSLTRGNEQFF. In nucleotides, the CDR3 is TGTGCCAGCAGCCTCACTCGCGGGAATGAGCAGTTCTTC.

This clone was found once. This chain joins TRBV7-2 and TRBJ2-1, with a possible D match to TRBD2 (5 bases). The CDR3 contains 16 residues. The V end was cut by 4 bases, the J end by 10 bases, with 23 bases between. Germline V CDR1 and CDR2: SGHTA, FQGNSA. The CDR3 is CASSSPGRGLFWEQFF. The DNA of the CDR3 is TGTGCCAGCAGCTCCCCCGGGCGCGGGCTTTTCTGGGAGCAGTTCTTC.

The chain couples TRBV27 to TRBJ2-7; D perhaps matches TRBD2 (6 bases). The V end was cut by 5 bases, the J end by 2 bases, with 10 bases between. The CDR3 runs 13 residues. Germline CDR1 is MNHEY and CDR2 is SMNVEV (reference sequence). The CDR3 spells CASSPGVTYEQYF. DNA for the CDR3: TGTGCCAGCAGTCCGGGAGTTACCTACGAGCAGTACTTC.

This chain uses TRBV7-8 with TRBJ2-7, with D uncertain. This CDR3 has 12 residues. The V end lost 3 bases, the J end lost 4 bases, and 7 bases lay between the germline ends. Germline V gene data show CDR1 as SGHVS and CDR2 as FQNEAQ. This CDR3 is CASSFGPYEQYF. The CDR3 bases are TGTGCCAGCAGCTTCGGTCCATACGAGCAGTACTTC.

CDR3 nucleotides: TGTGCCAGCTACGAGCAGTACTTC. Its protein is CASYEQYF. The chain combines TRBV5-8 with TRBJ2-5; D remains unclear. The closer fit of TRBJ2-7 to the DNA end suggests the J call may be wrong. This CDR3 region has 8 residues. The germline V gene has CDR1 SGHTS and CDR2 YDEGEE.

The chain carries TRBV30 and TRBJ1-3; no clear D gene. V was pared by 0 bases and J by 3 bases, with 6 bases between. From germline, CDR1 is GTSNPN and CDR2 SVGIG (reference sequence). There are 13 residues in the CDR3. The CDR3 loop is CAWSVGVGNTIYF. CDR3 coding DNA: TGTGCCTGGAGTGTCGGGGTTGGAAACACCATATATTTT.

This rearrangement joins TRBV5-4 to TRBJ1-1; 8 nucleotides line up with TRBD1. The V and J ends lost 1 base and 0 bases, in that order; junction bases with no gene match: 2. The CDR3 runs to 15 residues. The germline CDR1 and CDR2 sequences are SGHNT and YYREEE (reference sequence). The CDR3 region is CASSLPGGMNTEAFF. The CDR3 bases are TGTGCCAGCAGCTTGCCAGGGGGCATGAACACTGAAGCTTTCTTT.